These 25 T cell receptor beta chains came from one sample sequenced in a study of blood T cell repertoires in COVID-19. TCRdb's copy holds only in-frame clones and misses some; the assay was immunoSEQ multiplex PCR. The sample yields hundreds of thousands of clones, 75% to 90% seen once. What was sequenced was peripheral blood. These TCRs come from a woman in her sixties or seventies with active or convalescent COVID-19.

This clone has more than one count but fewer than ten. V usage is TRBV6-5 and J usage is TRBJ2-7, with 11 bases matching TRBD2. The V gene's germline CDR1 is MNHEY and CDR2 SVGAGI. This CDR3 has 14 amino acids. V lost 6 bases, J lost 4 bases, and 5 bases stayed unmatched. The CDR3 sequence is CASSAGTSGYEQYF. The DNA of the CDR3 is TGTGCCAGCAGCGCCGGGACTAGCGGTTACGAGCAGTACTTC.

Comments on this clone: The identical CDR3 is also encoded by other nucleotide sequences in the sample. This chain links TRBV5-4 with TRBJ1-2; D ambiguous. Germline values: CDR1 SGHNT, CDR2 YYREEE (reference sequence). This CDR3 has 13 residues. V was shortened by 0 bases and J by 3 bases, with 6 bases between the two germline ends. The CDR3 region has the DNA TGTGCCAGCAGCTTGGACAGAGACTATGGCTACACCTTC. It translates to CASSLDRDYGYTF.

This chain joins TRBV5-1 and TRBJ2-1; 7 nucleotides agree with TRBD2. This CDR3 is 14 amino acids long. J lost 5 bases, V lost 6 bases, and 8 bases had no gene match. Looked up from germline, CDR1 is SGHRS and CDR2 is YFSETQ. The CDR3 coding sequence is TGCGCCAGCACACTGGGACTAACAAACAATGAGCAGTTCTTC. As protein: CASTLGLTNNEQFF.

V gene TRBV9 combines with J gene TRBJ2-7; D might be TRBD2 (5 bases). With 2 bases removed from V and 2 bases from J, the gap between germline ends came to 14 bases. Germline assignment: CDR1 SGDLS and CDR2 YYNGEE. This CDR3 contains 15 residues. The CDR3 DNA follows: TGTGCCAGCAGCGTCGGGAAAGGGCAGGCCTACGAGCAGTACTTC. Amino acids: CASSVGKGQAYEQYF.

The chain joins TRBV3-1 (or the pseudogene TRBV3-2) to TRBJ2-3, with TRBD2 as a possible D gene (6 bases). V was pared by 1 base and J by 6 bases, with 17 bases between. The CDR3 totals 16 residues. The V gene's germline CDR1 is LGHDT and CDR2 YNNKEL (reference sequence). DNA of the CDR3: TGTGCCAGCAGCCAAGGGAGGGCCACCAGAGGGGATACGCAGTATTTT. Residues: CASSQGRATRGDTQYF.

The genes are TRBV6-5 and TRBJ2-7; 10 bases match TRBD1. This CDR3 contains 11 residues. J was trimmed by 9 bases and V by 7 bases; bases with no gene match: 3. Germline V gene lookup returns CDR1 MNHEY and CDR2 SVGAGI. CDR3 sequence (DNA): TGTGCCAGCAACGGACAGGGGGTGCAGTACTTC. Translating gives CASNGQGVQYF.

V and J are TRBV6-1 and TRBJ2-3; TRBD2 agrees at 12 bases. Trimming cost V 3 bases and J 1 base; bases outside gene matches: 8. Germline V lookup: CDR1 MNHNS, CDR2 SASEGT. This CDR3 region has 18 residues. The DNA of the CDR3 is TGTGCCAGCAGTGACCCTTCTAGCGGGAGGGCGCGCACAGATACGCAGTATTTT. It is translated as CASSDPSSGRARTDTQYF.

V usage is TRBV10-3 and J usage is TRBJ2-7; D possibly corresponds to TRBD2 (6 bases). The CDR3 is 11 residues long. Germline V gene data show CDR1 as ENHRY and CDR2 as SYGVKD. The ends were cut back, 2 bases at V and 7 bases at J, with 6 bases in the middle. The CDR3 protein is CAISEGGEQYF. The CDR3 region has the DNA TGTGCCATCAGTGAGGGGGGGGAGCAGTACTTC.

The chain couples TRBV7-9 to TRBJ2-5, with a tentative D call TRBD2 (6 bases). This CDR3 contains 13 residues. V shed 0 bases and J shed 5 bases, with 7 bases lying between them. Germline V gene data show CDR1 as SEHNR and CDR2 as FQNEAQ (reference sequence). In DNA form, the CDR3 reads TGTGCCAGCAGCTTAGCGGGGGGTGAGACCCAGTACTTC. This gives the protein CASSLAGGETQYF.

The chain joins TRBV11-3 to TRBJ1-1; 8 nucleotides align to TRBD1. Germline lookup yields CDR1 SGHNT and CDR2 YENEEA. The CDR3 has 18 amino acids. J was trimmed by 3 bases and V by 0 bases; bases with no gene match: 12. The CDR3 coding sequence is TGTGCCAGCAGCTTAGATACCCCGGGACAGGAGGGGTACACTGAAGCTTTCTTT. Amino acids: CASSLDTPGQEGYTEAFF.

This clone was recorded only once. This chain joins TRBV28 and TRBJ2-2; D uncertain. The germline V gene encodes CDR1 MDHEN and CDR2 SYDVKM. This CDR3 comprises 13 residues. Between the trimmed V and J ends, which lost 3 bases and 4 bases, there was a span of 6 bases. CDR3 residues: CASSFPVTGELFF. The DNA of the CDR3 is TGTGCCAGCAGTTTTCCCGTCACCGGGGAGCTGTTTTTT. The variable domain in full, with the rest retrieved from reference TRBV28 and TRBJ2-2, is DVKVTQSSRYLVKRTGEKVFLECVQDMDHENMFWYRQDPGLGLRLIYFSYDVKMKEKGDIPEGYSVSREKKERFSLILESASTNQTSMYLCASSFPVTGELFFGEGSRLTVL.

This rearrangement joins TRBV19 to TRBJ1-1, with TRBD1 as a possible D gene (5 bases). CDR3 length: 14 residues. The germline V gene encodes CDR1 LNHDA and CDR2 SQIVND (reference sequence). Trimming removed 8 bases at V and 4 bases at J, with 17 bases between. The CDR3, as DNA: TGTGCCAGTGTCTGGGGCGGGGCGGCCACTGAAGCTTTCTTT. It yields the protein CASVWGGAATEAFF.

The chain carries TRBV11-3 and TRBJ2-2; D is perhaps TRBD1 (6 bases). V was shortened by 5 bases and J by 1 base, with 11 bases between the two germline ends. The CDR3 contains 15 residues. Germline loops: CDR1 SGHNT, CDR2 YENEEA. CDR3 in amino acids: CASSPQQGNTGELFF. CDR3 coding DNA: TGTGCCAGCAGCCCTCAACAGGGGAACACCGGGGAGCTGTTTTTT.

Worth noting for this clone: One end of the junction varies from germline; a read error may be responsible. The chain links TRBV19 to TRBJ2-3; a weak D match, TRBD2 (7 bases). The CDR3 loop spans 14 amino acids. CDR1 and CDR2 from the germline V gene are LNHDA and SQIVND (reference sequence). Here the CDR3 DNA reads TGTGCCAGTAGTATACCGGGGGGCACGGATACGCAGTATTTT. Amino acids: CASSIPGGTDTQYF.

The rearrangement uses TRBV18 and TRBJ2-7; tentatively, D is TRBD1 (6 bases). V lost 3 bases to trimming and J lost 7 bases, with 22 bases between them. Germline CDR1 and CDR2: KGHSH and LQKENI. The CDR3 extends over 16 amino acids. The CDR3: CASSPRGGRIVVEQYF. The CDR3 nucleotides are TGTGCCAGCTCACCCAGGGGTGGTAGAATCGTGGTAGAGCAGTACTTC.

The gene calls are TRBV15 and TRBJ1-1; 7 bases line up with TRBD1. The CDR3 consists of 15 residues. V was pared by 0 bases and J by 3 bases, with 4 bases of the junction left unmatched. Germline assignment: CDR1 LNHNV and CDR2 YYDKDF (reference sequence). The chain's CDR3 is CATSRDRGLDTEAFF. The CDR3 bases are TGTGCCACCAGCAGAGATAGGGGGCTCGACACTGAAGCTTTCTTT.

The V gene is TRBV7-6, the J gene TRBJ1-1; 11 bases match TRBD1. This CDR3 is built from 14 residues. Losses at the gene ends were 5 bases for V and 11 bases for J; bases not matched to a gene: 10. Germline V gene sequence: CDR1 SGHVS, CDR2 FNYEAQ. The CDR3 DNA reads TGTGCCAGCAGCCCAGGACAGGGGGCTCCCACGGCTTTCTTT. As protein: CASSPGQGAPTAFF.

The chain recombines TRBV11-2 with TRBJ2-1; TRBD2 matches 13 bases. The length of the CDR3 is 15 residues. J gave up 2 bases and V 5 bases, and 0 bases lay outside the gene matches. From germline, CDR1 is SGHAT and CDR2 FQNNGV. This CDR3 reads CASSGLAGAYNEQFF. As DNA, the CDR3 is TGTGCCAGCAGCGGACTAGCGGGGGCCTACAATGAGCAGTTCTTC.

This sequence joins TRBV11-2 and TRBJ1-3; 7 bases fit TRBD1. Germline CDR1 reads SGHAT; CDR2 reads FQNNGV. This CDR3 is 14 amino acids long. Germline trimming cut 3 bases from V and 4 bases from J; bases unmatched to any gene: 3. CDR3 loop: CASSFGRGGNTIYF. CDR3 in DNA: TGTGCCAGCAGCTTCGGCAGGGGGGGAAACACCATATATTTT. The full variable domain, completed using reference TRBV11-2 and TRBJ1-3, is EAGVAQSPRYKIIEKRQSVAFWCNPISGHATLYWYQQILGQGPKLLIQFQNNGVVDDSQLPKDRFSAERLKGVDSTLKIQPAKLEDSAVYLCASSFGRGGNTIYFGEGSWLTVV.

The chain recombines TRBV30 with TRBJ2-3, with a possible D match to TRBD2 (6 bases). In germline, CDR1 is GTSNPN, CDR2 SVGIG (reference sequence). This CDR3 region has 14 residues. The ends were cut back, 3 bases at V and 5 bases at J, with 15 bases in the middle. The CDR3 DNA reads TGTGCCTGGAGGGGAGGCCTTAGCCTAGATACGCAGTATTTT. This gives the protein CAWRGGLSLDTQYF. Together with reference TRBV30 and TRBJ2-3, the CDR3 gives the full variable domain: SQTIHQWPATLVQPVGSPLSLECTVEGTSNPNLYWYRQAAGRGLQLLFYSVGIGQISSEVPQNLSASRPQDRQFILSSKKLLLSDSGFYLCAWRGGLSLDTQYFGPGTRLTVL.

The genes are TRBV6-2 or TRBV6-3 and TRBJ2-7; 9 positions match TRBD2. Per germline, CDR1 MNHEY and CDR2 SVGEGT. The CDR3 contains 14 residues. After removal of 6 bases from V and 7 bases from J, the junction contained 10 bases not matched to a gene. CDR3 sequence: CASSAGGPRGEQYF. The CDR3 nucleotides are TGTGCCAGCAGCGCGGGGGGGCCCCGGGGTGAGCAGTACTTC.

The chain has TRBV9 and TRBJ1-5; D not resolved. Germline lookup yields CDR1 SGDLS and CDR2 YYNGEE. There are 15 residues in the CDR3. V gave up 3 bases and J gave up 2 bases, with 12 bases separating them. CDR3 DNA sequence: TGTGCCAGCAGCGGGACGGCGGGTGGCAATCAGCCCCAGCATTTT. Translating it yields CASSGTAGGNQPQHF.

The count of this clone is one. The chain joins TRBV6-1 to TRBJ1-3; 8 bases are a match to TRBD1. Trimming took 2 bases from V and 4 from J; bases not matched to a gene: 10. The germline V gene has CDR1 MNHNS and CDR2 SASEGT. The CDR3 consists of 17 residues. CDR3 in DNA: TGTGCCAGCAGTGAATCCAGGGGGCATTCGGCGGGAAACACCATATATTTT. It specifies CASSESRGHSAGNTIYF.

This clone showed up just a few times. The chain employs TRBV9 and TRBJ2-5, with a possible D match to TRBD2 (7 bases). Germline CDR1 SGDLS, CDR2 YYNGEE. There are 15 residues in the CDR3. Trimming shortened V by 6 bases and J by 5 bases, and 20 bases separated the two germline ends. The CDR3 coding sequence is TGTGCCAGCACCCATCGAGGGGGGGAGTCTGAGACCCAGTACTTC. Amino acids: CASTHRGGESETQYF.

This sequence joins TRBV6-5 and TRBJ2-7, with 10 bases that match TRBD1. Germline V gene data show CDR1 as MNHEY and CDR2 as SVGAGI. This CDR3 contains 14 residues. V lost 4 bases to trimming and J lost 5 bases; unmatched junction nucleotides: 5. CDR3 nucleotides: TGTGCCAGCAGTTCCCGGGACAGGGGAAACGAGCAGTACTTC. Residues: CASSSRDRGNEQYF.